The present entry profiles one T cell receptor beta chain with its context. Its antigen is currently unknown. Assay: immunoSEQ multiplex PCR; the TCRdb copy retains only in-frame clones and omits some. The table has about 50,000 clones, 92% seen once; the top ten hold 2% to 3%. The sample comes from a study of graft-versus-host responses after intestinal transplantation. Study-wide background: Recipients had transplants, and these were multivisceral, liver-intestinal, or isolated intestinal. The whole recipient group had anti-thymocyte globulin induction followed by tacrolimus and steroids for roughly three years. Study-wide results and caveats: Within the allografts of patients who had graft-donor T cell macrochimerism, graft-versus-host to host-versus-graft clonal ratios were high. Detected in recipient marrow were GvH clones, some of which were first observed in ileum or blood.

Trimming removed 5 bases from V and 4 bases from J, with 18 bases in between. The germline CDR1 and CDR2 sequences are SGHVS and FQNEAQ. The CDR3 runs 16 residues. The source was unstimulated CD4+ T cells sorted from spleen or lymph node cells, collected before transplant. The sequence derives from a human donor who was the organ donor for an intestinal transplant. The rearrangement links TRBV7-8 to TRBJ1-5, with D perhaps TRBD1 (6 bases). CDR3 region: CASSPETGTRNQPQHF. DNA for the CDR3: TGTGCCAGCAGCCCCGAGACCGGGACACGGAATCAGCCCCAGCATTTT.